This TCR beta chain was sequenced for a study of post-analysis software for immune sequencing data. Study outcomes and limitations: TRBV5-6, TRBV5-1 and TRBV20-1 were among roughly 5 TRBV segments more frequent in patients than controls.

The CDR3 runs 13 residues. CDR1 is ENHRY and CDR2 is SYGVKD in the germline V gene. Trimming cost V 6 bases and J 4 bases, with 7 bases left between them. Each TCR beta cDNA library carried unique molecular identifiers. TCRdb reanalysed the PCR reads using MiXCR and keeps one entry per CDR3 protein. Of some 690,000 distinct CDR3 sequences listed, 30% were seen once; the top ten hold under 0.7%. This clonotype occurred a few times. Its antigen is undetermined. This TCR was recovered from a girl between 10 and 17 years old with multiple sclerosis. The V call is TRBV10-3, the J call TRBJ2-6; the D is unclear. Sequencing was performed on blood. The CDR3, as DNA: TGTGCCATCAGGGGTCAAGGGGCCAACGTCCTGACTTTC. Residues: CAIRGQGANVLTF.